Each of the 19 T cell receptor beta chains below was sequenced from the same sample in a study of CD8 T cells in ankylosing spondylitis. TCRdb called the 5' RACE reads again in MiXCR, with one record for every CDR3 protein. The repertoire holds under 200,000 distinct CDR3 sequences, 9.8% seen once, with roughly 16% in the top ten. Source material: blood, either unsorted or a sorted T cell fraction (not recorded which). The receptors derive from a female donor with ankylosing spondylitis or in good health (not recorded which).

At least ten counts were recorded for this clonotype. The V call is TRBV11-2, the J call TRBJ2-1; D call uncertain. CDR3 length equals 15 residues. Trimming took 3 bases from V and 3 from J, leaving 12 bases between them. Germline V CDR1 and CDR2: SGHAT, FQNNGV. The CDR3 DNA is TGTGCCAGCAGCTTCATCGATAGAGACTACAATGAGCAGTTCTTC. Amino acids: CASSFIDRDYNEQFF.

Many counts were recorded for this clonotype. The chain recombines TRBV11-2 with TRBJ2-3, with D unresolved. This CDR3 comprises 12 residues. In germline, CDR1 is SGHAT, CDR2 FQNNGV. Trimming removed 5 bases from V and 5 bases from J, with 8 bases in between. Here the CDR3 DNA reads TGTGCCAGCAGCACGTCTGGAGATACGCAGTATTTT. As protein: CASSTSGDTQYF. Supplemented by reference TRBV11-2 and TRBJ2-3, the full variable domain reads EAGVAQSPRYKIIEKRQSVAFWCNPISGHATLYWYQQILGQGPKLLIQFQNNGVVDDSQLPKDRFSAERLKGVDSTLKIQPAKLEDSAVYLCASSTSGDTQYFGPGTRLTVL.

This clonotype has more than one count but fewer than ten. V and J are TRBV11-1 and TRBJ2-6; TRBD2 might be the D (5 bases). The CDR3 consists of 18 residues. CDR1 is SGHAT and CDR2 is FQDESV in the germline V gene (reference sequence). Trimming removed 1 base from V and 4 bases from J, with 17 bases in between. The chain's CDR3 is CASSLGSGMVAGANVLTF. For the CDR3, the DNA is TGTGCCAGCAGCTTAGGGTCCGGGATGGTGGCCGGGGCCAACGTCCTGACTTTC. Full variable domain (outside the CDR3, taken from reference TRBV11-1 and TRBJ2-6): EAEVAQSPRYKITEKSQAVAFWCDPISGHATLYWYRQILGQGPELLVQFQDESVVDDSQLPKDRFSAERLKGVDSTLKIQPAELGDSAMYLCASSLGSGMVAGANVLTFGAGSRLTVL.

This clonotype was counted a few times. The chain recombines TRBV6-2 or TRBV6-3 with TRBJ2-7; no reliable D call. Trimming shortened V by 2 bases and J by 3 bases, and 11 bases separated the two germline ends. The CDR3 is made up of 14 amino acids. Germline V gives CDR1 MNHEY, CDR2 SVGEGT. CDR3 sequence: CASSYPATRYEQYF. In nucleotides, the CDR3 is TGTGCCAGCAGTTACCCCGCTACCCGCTACGAGCAGTACTTC.

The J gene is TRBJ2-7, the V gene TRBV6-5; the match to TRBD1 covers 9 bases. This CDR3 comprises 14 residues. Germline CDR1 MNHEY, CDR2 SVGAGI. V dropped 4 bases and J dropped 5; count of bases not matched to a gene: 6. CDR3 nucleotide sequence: TGTGCCAGCAGTTTTGACAGGGGGTGGGACGAGCAGTACTTC. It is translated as CASSFDRGWDEQYF.

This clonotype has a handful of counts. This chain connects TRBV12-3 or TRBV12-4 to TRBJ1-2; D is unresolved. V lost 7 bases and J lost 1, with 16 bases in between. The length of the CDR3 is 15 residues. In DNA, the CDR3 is TGTGCCAGCAACTTTGAGGGCGGATATAACTATGGCTACACCTTC. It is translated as CASNFEGGYNYGYTF.

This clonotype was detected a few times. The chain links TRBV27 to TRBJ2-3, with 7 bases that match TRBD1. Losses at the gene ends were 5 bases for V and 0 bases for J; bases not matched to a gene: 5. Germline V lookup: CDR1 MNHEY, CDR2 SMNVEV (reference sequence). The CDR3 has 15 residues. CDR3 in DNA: TGTGCCAGCAGTCCCCGACAGGGTAGCACAGATACGCAGTATTTT. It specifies CASSPRQGSTDTQYF.

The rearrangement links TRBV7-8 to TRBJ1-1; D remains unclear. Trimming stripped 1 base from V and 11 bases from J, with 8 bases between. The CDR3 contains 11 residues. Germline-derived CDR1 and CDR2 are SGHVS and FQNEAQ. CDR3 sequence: CASSLGKPAFF. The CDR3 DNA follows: TGTGCCAGCAGCTTAGGAAAGCCGGCTTTCTTT.

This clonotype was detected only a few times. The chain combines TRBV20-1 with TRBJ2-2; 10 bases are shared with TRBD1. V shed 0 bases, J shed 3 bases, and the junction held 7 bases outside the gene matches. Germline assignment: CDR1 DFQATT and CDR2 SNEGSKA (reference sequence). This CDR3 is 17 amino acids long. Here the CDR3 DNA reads TGCAGTGCTAGAGATTTAGCTGGGACAGGGGACACCGGGGAGCTGTTTTTT. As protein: CSARDLAGTGDTGELFF.

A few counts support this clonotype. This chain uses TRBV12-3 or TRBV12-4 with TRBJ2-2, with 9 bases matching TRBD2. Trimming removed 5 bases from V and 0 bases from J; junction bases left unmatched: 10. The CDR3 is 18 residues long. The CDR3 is CASSPHSGRRANTGELFF. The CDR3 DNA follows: TGTGCCAGCAGTCCCCATAGCGGGAGACGGGCGAACACCGGGGAGCTGTTTTTT.

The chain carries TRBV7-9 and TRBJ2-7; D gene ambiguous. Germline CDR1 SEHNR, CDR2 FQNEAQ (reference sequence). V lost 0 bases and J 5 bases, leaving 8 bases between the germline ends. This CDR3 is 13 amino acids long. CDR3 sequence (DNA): TGTGCCAGCAGCTTAGCGCGCCTGGACGAGCAGTACTTC. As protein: CASSLARLDEQYF.

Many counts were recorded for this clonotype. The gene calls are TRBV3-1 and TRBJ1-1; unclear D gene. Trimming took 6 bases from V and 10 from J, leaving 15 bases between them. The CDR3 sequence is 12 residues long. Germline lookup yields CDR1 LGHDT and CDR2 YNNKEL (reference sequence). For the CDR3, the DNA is TGTGCCAGCAGATCCCACGGCGGCGCAGCTTTCTTT. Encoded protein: CASRSHGGAAFF.

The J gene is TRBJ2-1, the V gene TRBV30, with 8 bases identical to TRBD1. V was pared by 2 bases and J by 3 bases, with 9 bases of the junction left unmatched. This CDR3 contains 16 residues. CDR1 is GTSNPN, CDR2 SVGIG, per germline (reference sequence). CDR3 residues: CAWSSPEGQVYNEQFF. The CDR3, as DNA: TGTGCCTGGAGTTCCCCCGAGGGACAGGTCTACAATGAGCAGTTCTTC.

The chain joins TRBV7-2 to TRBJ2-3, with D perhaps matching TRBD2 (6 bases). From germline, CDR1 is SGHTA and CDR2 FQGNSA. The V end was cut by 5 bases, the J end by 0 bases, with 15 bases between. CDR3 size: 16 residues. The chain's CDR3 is CASSPLGGDSTDTQYF. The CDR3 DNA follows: TGTGCCAGCAGCCCCCTGGGCGGGGATAGCACAGATACGCAGTATTTT.

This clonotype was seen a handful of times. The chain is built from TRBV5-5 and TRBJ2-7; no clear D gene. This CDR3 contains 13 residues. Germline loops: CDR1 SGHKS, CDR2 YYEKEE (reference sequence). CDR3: CATSMTLTYEQYF. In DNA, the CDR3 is TGTGCTACAAGCATGACCCTAACCTACGAGCAGTACTTC.

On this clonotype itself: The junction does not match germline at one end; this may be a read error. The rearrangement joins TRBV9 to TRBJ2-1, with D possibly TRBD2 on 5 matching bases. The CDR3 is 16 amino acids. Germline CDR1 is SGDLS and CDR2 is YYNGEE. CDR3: CVSSVLLDIDPNEQFF. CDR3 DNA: TGTGTCAGCAGCGTGTTACTAGACATCGACCCCAATGAGCAGTTCTTC.

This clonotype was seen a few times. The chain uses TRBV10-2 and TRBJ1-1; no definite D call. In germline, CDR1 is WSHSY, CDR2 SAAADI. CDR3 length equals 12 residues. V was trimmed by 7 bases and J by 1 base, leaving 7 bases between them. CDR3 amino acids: CASNAANTEAFF. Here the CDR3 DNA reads TGCGCCAGCAATGCTGCGAACACTGAAGCTTTCTTT.

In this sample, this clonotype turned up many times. The CDR3 here is CSARDVAYEQYF. The CDR3, as DNA: TGCAGTGCCCGAGACGTCGCCTACGAGCAGTACTTC. The rearrangement uses TRBV20-1 and TRBJ2-7; D gene ambiguous. Germline V gene sequence: CDR1 DFQATT, CDR2 SNEGSKA (reference sequence). The CDR3 totals 12 residues. Trimming stripped 6 bases from V and 2 bases from J, with 11 bases between.

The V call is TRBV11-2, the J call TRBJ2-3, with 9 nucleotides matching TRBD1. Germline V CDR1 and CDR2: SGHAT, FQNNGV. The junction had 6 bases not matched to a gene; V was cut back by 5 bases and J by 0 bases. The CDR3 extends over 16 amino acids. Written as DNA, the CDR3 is TGTGCCAGCAGCCTAACAGGGGGCGATAGCACAGATACGCAGTATTTT. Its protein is CASSLTGGDSTDTQYF.